This TCR beta chain was identified during a study of cytomegalovirus exposure and HLA in healthy donors. Study information: Previous work identified roughly 120 million unique TCR beta sequences from roughly 170 million T cells. Study-wide results and limits: Excluded were some V segments that proved indistinguishable, including TRBV6-2 and TRBV6-3. A few CMV-associated chains proved CMV antigen-specific in vitro.

Amplification used 60 Vbeta primers and 13 Jbeta primers. Sequenced by immunoSEQ multiplex PCR; TCRdb stores in-frame clones only, minus some. The table records 150,000 to 200,000 clones, 77% of them present only once. Germline V gene lookup returns CDR1 SGHRS and CDR2 YFSETQ. The CDR3 is 14 residues long. The V and J ends lost 3 bases and 7 bases, in that order; junction bases with no gene match: 4. Remarks on this clone: No antigen is known for it.

The chain uses TRBV5-1 and TRBJ2-3; 11 bases fit TRBD2. Sequenced sample: PBMCs. The source of this sequence is a woman aged 25 to 39 in good health and CMV-seropositive. The CDR3 DNA follows: TGCGCCAGCAGCTCCCGACTAGCGGGGAATACGCAGTATTTT. It codes for CASSSRLAGNTQYF.